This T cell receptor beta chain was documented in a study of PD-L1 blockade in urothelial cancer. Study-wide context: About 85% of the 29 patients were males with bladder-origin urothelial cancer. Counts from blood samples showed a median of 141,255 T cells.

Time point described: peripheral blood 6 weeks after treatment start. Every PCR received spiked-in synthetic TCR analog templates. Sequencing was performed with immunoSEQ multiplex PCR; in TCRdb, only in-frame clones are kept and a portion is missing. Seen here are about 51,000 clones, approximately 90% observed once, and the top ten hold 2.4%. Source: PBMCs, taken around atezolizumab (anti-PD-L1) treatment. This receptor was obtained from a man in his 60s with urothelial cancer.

This chain's CDR3 is CASSYSGQGSGNTIYF. DNA for the CDR3: TGTGCCAGCAGTTACTCGGGACAGGGATCTGGAAACACCATATATTTT. The V call is TRBV6-5, the J call TRBJ1-3, with 9 nucleotides matching TRBD1. Losses at the gene ends were 0 bases for V and 1 base for J; bases not matched to a gene: 1. Germline V gene data show CDR1 as MNHEY and CDR2 as SVGAGI. The CDR3 runs to 16 residues.